This T cell receptor beta chain comes out of a study of T cells in Graves' hyperthyroidism and ophthalmopathy. V was clipped by 10 bases and J by 6 bases; unmatched bases: 7. Germline V CDR1 and CDR2: ENHRY, SYGVKD. This CDR3 has 12 amino acids. Overall study results and limits: Median prediction lead before ophthalmopathy onset was 6.5 to 7 months with the model.

Diagnostic decisions used clinical symptoms, serum thyroxine and TRAb, thyroid ultrasound and orbital computed tomography. RNA transcripts served as the template for amplifying TCR beta CDR3 regions. A set of HTBI primers served as the primers for a first-round RT-PCR of the TCR CDR3. TCRdb redid the calling of the multiplex PCR reads with MiXCR, one entry per CDR3 protein. The sample consists of fewer than 350,000 distinct CDR3 sequences, under 25% of them appearing once. This clonotype was found a few times. What it recognizes is unknown. Sequenced material: blood. The source is a woman aged 45-59 years with Graves' hyperthyroidism. This sequence joins TRBV10-3 and TRBJ1-2; 8 nucleotides match TRBD1. DNA for the CDR3: TGTGCCAGCCAGGGGGCGGTTGATGGCTACACCTTC. It is translated as CASQGAVDGYTF.